These 32 T cell receptor beta chains originate from one sample sequenced in a study of Ad26.COV2.S vaccination and SARS-CoV-2 variants. TCRdb's table, derived via immunoSEQ multiplex PCR, lists solely in-frame clones and lacks some. The sample lists just over 350,000 clones; 70% to 90% were seen once. Treatment reported: roughly 19 received Ad26.COV2.S at low or high dose, single or two shots; a few received placebo; per-sample allocation not given. The samples were gathered on day 63 after the first injection of vaccine or placebo. Sequenced material: peripheral blood, taken in a trial of Ad26.COV2.S vaccine versus placebo. The source is a person aged 18 to 65 who received the Ad26.COV2.S COVID-19 vaccine or a placebo.

V is TRBV9 and J is TRBJ2-1; 8 bases line up with TRBD2. The CDR3 sequence is 15 residues long. The trim removed 4 bases at V and 7 bases at J, leaving 10 bases unmatched. From germline, CDR1 is SGDLS and CDR2 YYNGEE. This CDR3 is CASSSPYRGGNEQFF. DNA for the CDR3: TGTGCCAGCAGCTCCCCCTATCGGGGGGGAAATGAGCAGTTCTTC.

Concerning this clone itself: Distinct nucleotide sequences in the sample also encode this CDR3. The chain recombines TRBV29-1 with TRBJ2-1; 10 bases line up with TRBD1. Germline CDR1 and CDR2: SQVTM and ANQGSEA. CDR3 size: 13 residues. V dropped 4 bases and J dropped 4; count of bases not matched to a gene: 1. As DNA, the CDR3 is TGCAGCGTTGGGACAGGGGGATACAATGAGCAGTTCTTC. Protein: CSVGTGGYNEQFF.

In its sample, this clone was seen a few times. The junction departs from germline at one end; a sequencing error may be responsible. This chain uses TRBV2 with TRBJ2-1, with TRBD2 matching 9 bases. The germline V gene encodes CDR1 SNHLY and CDR2 FYNNEI. This CDR3 contains 19 residues. The chain's CDR3 is CASNEAHSGSRGSYNEQFF. CDR3 in DNA: TGTGCCAGCAATGAAGCTCATAGCGGGAGCCGGGGCTCCTACAATGAGCAGTTCTTC.

The J gene is TRBJ1-5, the V gene TRBV21-1; the D call TRBD1 from the table was never checked on the DNA. TRBV21-1 has pseudogene status. The CDR3 has 14 residues. The CDR3 region is CASSRTGQVDPQHF. In nucleotides, the CDR3 is TGTGCCAGCAGCAGGACGGGACAGGTCGACCCCCAGCATTTT.

The chain combines TRBV4-1 with TRBJ2-7, with TRBD1 identical over 7 bases. The CDR3 consists of 15 residues. CDR1 MGHRA and CDR2 YSYEKL come from the germline V gene. V lost 2 bases to trimming and J lost 3 bases; unmatched junction nucleotides: 7. This CDR3 is CASSQTEGQFYEQYF. In DNA, the CDR3 is TGCGCCAGCAGCCAAACCGAGGGACAGTTCTACGAGCAGTACTTC.

The chain recombines TRBV29-1 with TRBJ2-1, with a tentative D call TRBD1 (5 bases). The V end was cut by 4 bases, the J end by 2 bases, with 12 bases between. Per the germline V gene, CDR1 is SQVTM and CDR2 is ANQGSEA. The length of the CDR3 is 14 residues. Here the CDR3 reads CSVGRPDTYNEQFF. The CDR3 coding sequence is TGCAGCGTTGGCCGCCCGGACACCTACAATGAGCAGTTCTTC.

The CDR3 reads CASSPWRGQGESPLHF. CDR3 DNA: TGTGCCAGCAGCCCCTGGCGGGGACAGGGGGAGTCACCCCTCCACTTT. The rearrangement joins TRBV9 to TRBJ1-6; 11 bases match TRBD1. The CDR3 is made up of 16 amino acids. Germline V CDR1 and CDR2: SGDLS, YYNGEE. V lost 4 bases to trimming and J lost 10 bases; unmatched junction nucleotides: 10.

This clone has only one observation. The chain carries TRBV6-5 and TRBJ1-1, with a possible D match to TRBD1 (5 bases). The ends were cut back, 2 bases at V and 2 bases at J, with 15 bases in the middle. CDR3 length equals 16 residues. CDR1 is MNHEY, CDR2 SVGAGI, per germline. The CDR3 bases are TGTGCCAGCAGTTACCATACCGGCCAGGGAAACACTGAAGCTTTCTTT. Amino acids: CASSYHTGQGNTEAFF.

The gene calls are TRBV4-3 and TRBJ1-6, with TRBD1 as a possible D gene (5 bases). V lost 2 bases, J lost 10 bases, and 18 bases lay in between. Germline CDR1 is LGHNA and CDR2 is YSLEER. This CDR3 is built from 16 residues. CDR3 loop: CASSQNGWGAGSPLHF. DNA of the CDR3: TGCGCCAGCAGCCAAAATGGTTGGGGCGCTGGATCACCCCTCCACTTT.

The V gene is TRBV10-3, the J gene TRBJ2-6; D is perhaps TRBD1 (6 bases). The V end was cut by 5 bases, the J end by 4 bases, with 15 bases between. The CDR3 extends over 16 amino acids. Per the germline V gene, CDR1 is ENHRY and CDR2 is SYGVKD. The CDR3 DNA is TGTGCCATCAGTTCGTACAGGGTTACCGGGGCCAACGTCCTGACTTTC. Translating gives CAISSYRVTGANVLTF.

This chain uses TRBV2 with TRBJ2-5, with D possibly TRBD2 on 5 matching bases. CDR3 length: 14 amino acids. V was shortened by 5 bases and J by 5 bases, with 15 bases between the two germline ends. Germline V CDR1 and CDR2: SNHLY, FYNNEI. The CDR3: CASSQGLRRETQYF. The CDR3 DNA reads as TGTGCCAGCAGTCAAGGACTTCGGAGGGAGACCCAGTACTTC.

Ten or more counts support this clone. The chain is built from TRBV19 and TRBJ1-2; no firm D call. The CDR3 has 13 amino acids. The V gene's germline CDR1 is LNHDA and CDR2 SQIVND (reference sequence). V lost 6 bases, J lost 1 base, and 9 bases lay in between. The CDR3 sequence is CASSYLDNYGYTF. CDR3 DNA sequence: TGTGCCAGTAGCTACCTAGATAACTATGGCTACACCTTC.

This rearrangement joins TRBV7-2 to TRBJ2-7, with TRBD2 matching over 11 bases. Germline trimming cut 10 bases from V and 3 bases from J; bases unmatched to any gene: 2. CDR3 length equals 12 residues. The germline V gene has CDR1 SGHTA and CDR2 FQGNSA. CDR3 bases: TGTGCCATAGGGACTAGCGGCTACGAGCAGTACTTC. Translating gives CAIGTSGYEQYF.

This sequence joins TRBV27 and TRBJ2-2; 10 positions agree with TRBD2. The CDR3 is 15 residues long. V gave up 6 bases and J gave up 0 bases; unmatched junction bases: 1. The germline gives CDR1 MNHEY, CDR2 SMNVEV (reference sequence). The CDR3 is CASRLAGPNTGELFF. The CDR3 DNA follows: TGTGCCAGCAGACTAGCGGGACCGAACACCGGGGAGCTGTTTTTT.

The CDR3 here is CASSFRESSSYNEQFF. CDR3 nucleotides: TGTGCCAGCAGTTTCCGGGAGTCTAGCTCCTACAATGAGCAGTTCTTC. This chain links TRBV6-5 with TRBJ2-1, with D tentatively TRBD2 (6 bases). V was shortened by 4 bases and J by 0 bases, with 13 bases between the two germline ends. CDR1 and CDR2 (germline): MNHEY, SVGAGI. CDR3 length: 16 amino acids.

CDR3 coding DNA: TGCGCCAGCAGCTTGAACACAGGTGGGGCCATGAACACTGAAGCTTTCTTT. Protein: CASSLNTGGAMNTEAFF. The V and J genes are TRBV5-1 and TRBJ1-1; D is possibly TRBD1 (5 bases). Per the germline V gene, CDR1 is SGHRS and CDR2 is YFSETQ. V lost 1 base to trimming and J lost 0 bases, with 16 bases between them. CDR3 length equals 17 residues.

This chain uses TRBV10-3 with TRBJ2-1; the D is unclear. The V end was cut by 0 bases, the J end by 4 bases, with 16 bases between. This CDR3 contains 17 residues. CDR1 is ENHRY, CDR2 SYGVKD, per germline. The DNA of the CDR3 is TGTGCCATCAGTGAGTCGGGCGGACGGGCTAGGTACAATGAGCAGTTCTTC. Protein product: CAISESGGRARYNEQFF.

V usage is TRBV19 and J usage is TRBJ1-5; no reliable D call. V lost 7 bases and J lost 1, with 14 bases in between. Germline lookup yields CDR1 LNHDA and CDR2 SQIVND (reference sequence). The CDR3 length is 15 residues. Written as DNA, the CDR3 is TGTGCCAGTATCAAAGATACGGGCAGCAATCAGCCCCAGCATTTT. Residues: CASIKDTGSNQPQHF.

The chain combines TRBV5-1 with TRBJ1-2, with TRBD1 matching over 9 bases. The germline gives CDR1 SGHRS, CDR2 YFSETQ. The CDR3 runs to 13 residues. Trimming removed 4 bases from V and 8 bases from J; junction bases left unmatched: 6. This chain's CDR3 is CASSLDRGEGYTF. The CDR3 DNA reads as TGCGCCAGCAGCCTGGACAGGGGAGAAGGCTACACCTTC.

V usage is TRBV5-4 and J usage is TRBJ2-6, with D perhaps TRBD2 (5 bases). V lost 7 bases and J lost 2, with 7 bases in between. The V gene's germline CDR1 is SGHNT and CDR2 YYREEE (reference sequence). The CDR3 contains 13 residues. CDR3 loop: CASLGAGANVLTF. The CDR3 DNA reads as TGTGCCAGCCTGGGAGCTGGGGCCAACGTCCTGACTTTC.

This clone was seen a single time. The chain joins TRBV6-5 to TRBJ1-2; 7 bases map to TRBD1. J was trimmed by 4 bases and V by 6 bases; bases with no gene match: 5. CDR1 and CDR2 from the germline V gene are MNHEY and SVGAGI. The CDR3 covers 13 residues. CDR3 sequence (DNA): TGTGCCAGCAGCCAAGGGACAGCCTATGGCTACACCTTC. It is translated as CASSQGTAYGYTF.

The chain links TRBV24-1 to TRBJ2-1; D is unresolved. Germline V CDR1 and CDR2: KGHDR, SFDVKD. The CDR3 is made up of 14 amino acids. The V end lost 2 bases, the J end lost 2 bases, and 6 bases lay between the germline ends. The CDR3 region is CATSDSSPYNEQFF. The CDR3 DNA sequence: TGTGCCACCAGTGATTCGTCTCCCTACAATGAGCAGTTCTTC.

The chain is built from TRBV18 and TRBJ2-1; 9 bases map to TRBD2. V lost 2 bases to trimming and J lost 6 bases; unmatched junction nucleotides: 5. Looked up from germline, CDR1 is KGHSH and CDR2 is LQKENI. CDR3 size: 15 residues. In DNA form, the CDR3 reads TGTGCCAGCTCACCATTGACTAGCGGACTCAATGAGCAGTTCTTC. Translation gives CASSPLTSGLNEQFF.

A note on this clone: The sample carries other DNA sequences with the same CDR3. The chain combines TRBV2 with TRBJ2-5; TRBD2 matches 13 bases. The CDR3 is made up of 15 amino acids. The V gene's germline CDR1 is SNHLY and CDR2 FYNNEI. V lost 4 bases, J lost 3 bases, and 2 bases stayed unmatched. As DNA, the CDR3 is TGTGCCAGCAGTGGGGGACTAGCGGGGAAAGAGACCCAGTACTTC. As protein: CASSGGLAGKETQYF.

The rearrangement links TRBV5-6 to TRBJ2-5; 7 bases fit TRBD2. This CDR3 is built from 15 residues. Germline V gene lookup returns CDR1 SGHDT and CDR2 YYEEEE. J lost 1 base, V lost 9 bases, and 12 bases had no gene match. The CDR3 DNA reads TGTGCCACCACCCGCTCTAGCGGCGCCCAAGAGACCCAGTACTTC. Amino acid sequence: CATTRSSGAQETQYF. Looking up the rest from reference TRBV5-6 and TRBJ2-5 gives the full variable domain: DAGVTQSPTHLIKTRGQQVTLRCSPKSGHDTVSWYQQALGQGPQFIFQYYEEEERQRGNFPDRFSGHQFPNYSSELNVNALLLGDSALYLCATTRSSGAQETQYFGPGTRLLVL.

This chain uses TRBV15 with TRBJ2-1, with 10 nucleotides matching TRBD2. Germline CDR1 LNHNV, CDR2 YYDKDF (reference sequence). V dropped 3 bases and J dropped 8; count of bases not matched to a gene: 13. The CDR3 loop spans 17 amino acids. The CDR3 sequence: CATSRPQREGPGYEQFF. DNA of the CDR3: TGTGCCACCAGCAGGCCCCAGCGGGAGGGCCCCGGCTATGAGCAGTTCTTC.

This clone has a single count. The rearrangement joins TRBV7-6 to TRBJ2-7; weak D call: TRBD1 (6 bases). The CDR3 totals 14 residues. Germline V lookup: CDR1 SGHVS, CDR2 FNYEAQ. The V end was cut by 5 bases, the J end by 3 bases, with 14 bases between. This CDR3 reads CASSPVEGVYEQYF. The CDR3 DNA reads TGTGCCAGCAGCCCGGTTGAGGGGGTCTACGAGCAGTACTTC.

This sequence joins TRBV7-2 and TRBJ2-3; 14 bases match TRBD2. V trimming: 4 bases; J trimming: 1 base; junction bases outside the gene matches: 1. This CDR3 spans 16 amino acids. Germline CDR1 SGHTA, CDR2 FQGNSA. The CDR3 spells CASSSGLAGGTDTQYF. In DNA, the CDR3 is TGTGCCAGCAGCTCGGGACTAGCGGGGGGCACAGATACGCAGTATTTT. The full variable domain, its missing parts supplied by reference TRBV7-2 and TRBJ2-3, is GAGVSQSPSNKVTEKGKDVELRCDPISGHTALYWYRQSLGQGLEFLIYFQGNSAPDKSGLPSDRFSAERTGGSVSTLTIQRTQQEDSAVYLCASSSGLAGGTDTQYFGPGTRLTVL.

The rearrangement uses TRBV9 and TRBJ2-5; 9 bases agree with TRBD2. Germline CDR1 reads SGDLS; CDR2 reads YYNGEE. V was clipped by 2 bases and J by 5 bases; unmatched bases: 10. The CDR3 covers 16 residues. The CDR3 bases are TGTGCCAGCAGCGTGACTAGCGGAAATAGTCCGGAGACCCAGTACTTC. Translation gives CASSVTSGNSPETQYF.

The V call is TRBV12-3 or TRBV12-4, the J call TRBJ1-2; TRBD1 matches 9 bases. This CDR3 is 13 amino acids long. V shed 7 bases and J 4 bases; nucleotides not matched to a gene: 4. The CDR3 nucleotides read TGTGCCAGCACCACGACAGGGGGCTATGGCTACACCTTC. This translates into CASTTTGGYGYTF.

This clone is a singleton in its sample. CDR3 loop: CASTSDTGELFF. The CDR3 nucleotides read TGTGCCAGCACGAGCGATACCGGGGAGCTGTTTTTT. The chain is built from TRBV28 and TRBJ2-2; the D is unclear. This CDR3 has 12 residues. The ends were cut back, 7 bases at V and 5 bases at J, with 8 bases in the middle. CDR1 MDHEN and CDR2 SYDVKM come from the germline V gene.

The chain carries TRBV9 and TRBJ2-1, with D maybe TRBD1 (5 bases). The length of the CDR3 is 15 residues. CDR1 and CDR2 (germline): SGDLS, YYNGEE. The V end was cut by 4 bases, the J end by 6 bases, with 17 bases between. CDR3 protein: CASSSVYGQGNEQFF. CDR3 coding DNA: TGTGCCAGCAGCTCCGTTTACGGACAAGGCAATGAGCAGTTCTTC.